This is a list of T cell receptor beta chains from one sample in a study of blood T cells in healthy people across ages. TCRdb reprocessed the 5' RACE reads with MiXCR, giving one entry per CDR3 protein. This repertoire shows about 1.5 million distinct CDR3 sequences, 40% to 45% found once; its top ten account for around 4%. The sample taken for sequencing was blood. These receptors came from a young woman in good health. CDR3s include the opening cysteine and the closing phenylalanine or tryptophan. Fields, in order: D gene, clone size, J gene, V gene, CDR3 DNA, CDR3 protein. The D gene is left open where the match is weak. Only some rows state a clone size, as once, few, many or a class for expanded clones.

-,few,TRBJ2-5,TRBV10-3,TGTGCCATCAACTCTAGGTACCAAGAGACCCAGTACTTC,CAINSRYQETQYF
-,-,TRBJ2-5,TRBV20-1,TGCAGTGTCCAGAGGGGCCAAGCTCAAGAGACCCAGTACTTC,CSVQRGQAQETQYF
-,once,TRBJ1-6,TRBV10-3,TGTGCCATCAGTGAGTCGGCAGGGTGGAATTCACCCCTCCACTTT,CAISESAGWNSPLHF
-,few,TRBJ1-2,TRBV2,TGTGCCAGCAGTGTCCAGCTAGCTAACTATGGCTACACCTTC,CASSVQLANYGYTF
TRBD2,-,TRBJ2-1,TRBV20-1,TGCAGTGCCCCTAGCGGGGGGCACAATGAGCAGTTCTTC,CSAPSGGHNEQFF
-,-,TRBJ1-1,TRBV7-2,TGTGCCAGCAGCCCGGTCTCGACAGAAATGAACACTGAAGCTTTCTTT,CASSPVSTEMNTEAFF
-,many,TRBJ1-2,TRBV7-2,TGTGCCAGCAGCTTAGCGAGGATGAGAACTGATGGCTACACCTTC,CASSLARMRTDGYTF
TRBD2,-,TRBJ2-2,TRBV6-5,TGTGCCAGCAGTTCAGCGGGAGGCGGCCACACCGGGGAGCTGTTTTTT,CASSSAGGGHTGELFF
TRBD2,-,TRBJ2-1,TRBV20-1,TGCAGTGCTAGAGACGGGGGGGACAATGAGCAGTTCTTC,CSARDGGDNEQFF
TRBD2,-,TRBJ2-7,TRBV29-1,TGCAGCGCCCTAGGTCTAGCGGGCTCCTACGAGCAGTACTTC,CSALGLAGSYEQYF
TRBD1,-,TRBJ1-1,TRBV30,TGTGCCTGGAGAGCGGACAGGGAAGCTTTCTTT,CAWRADREAFF
-,few,TRBJ2-2,TRBV4-3,TGCGCCAGCAGCCACTGCAGTCGACAGGCGAACACCGGGGAGCTGTTTTTT,CASSHCSRQANTGELFF
-,-,TRBJ2-5,TRBV4-3,TGCGCCAGCAGCCAAGATTGGCAGTGGGGTAATGAGCAGTACTTC,CASSQDWQWGNEQYF
TRBD2,-,TRBJ2-7,TRBV3-1,TGTGCCAGCAGCCGTTCCCTGGGGCTAGCGGACTCTTACGAGCAGTACTTC,CASSRSLGLADSYEQYF
-,-,TRBJ2-5,TRBV7-7,TGTGCTAGCAGCCCCAGCGGGACATACGAGACCCAGTACTTC,CASSPSGTYETQYF
TRBD1,-,TRBJ2-5,TRBV28,TGTGCCAGCAGTGAACCGACAGGGGGCAAAGAGACCCAGTACTTC,CASSEPTGGKETQYF
-,-,TRBJ1-6,TRBV6-5,TGTGCCAGCAGTGCCCTCACGAATTCACCCCTCCACTTT,CASSALTNSPLHF
-,-,TRBJ1-4,TRBV9,TGTGCCAGCAGCGCGCGGTGGGGCGCGGGTAATGAAAAACTGTTTTTT,CASSARWGAGNEKLFF
-,-,TRBJ2-5,TRBV4-3,TGCGCCAGCAGCCAAGAACCCGCTATCCGCAATGAGCAGTACTTC,CASSQEPAIRNEQYF
-,few,TRBJ1-5,TRBV7-2,TGTGCCAGCAGACTCGTGGACCCTAGCAATCAGCCCCAGCATTTT,CASRLVDPSNQPQHF